Below are 30 T cell receptor beta chains sequenced from a single sample in a study of regulatory T cells in long-lasting Graves disease. Through Arm-PCR of CDR3 regions and iRepertoire HTBI primers, TCR beta libraries were built. MiXCR, run by TCRdb on the multiplex PCR reads, gives a single entry per CDR3 protein. The sample shows around 450,000 distinct CDR3 sequences, about 22% of them seen only once. Time point reported: persistent/refractory GD, antithyroid drugs over 5 years with positive TRAb. PBMCs were the source of the RNA used for TCR sequencing. The input for sequencing was peripheral blood mononuclear cells (PBMCs), taken when the disease was refractory, from a patient treated with antithyroid drugs. The origin of the receptors is a female donor with Graves disease.

This chain joins TRBV4-1 and TRBJ2-3; 7 positions match TRBD2. The germline CDR1 and CDR2 sequences are MGHRA and YSYEKL. This CDR3 is built from 14 residues. With V trimmed by 0 bases and J by 3 bases, 0 bases remained unmatched. The CDR3 bases are TGCGCCAGCAGCCAAGAGCGGGAGACAGATACGCAGTATTTT. It is translated as CASSQERETDTQYF.

The rearrangement uses TRBV7-3 and TRBJ1-5; possible D gene TRBD1, 5 bases. V gave up 5 bases and J gave up 5 bases, with 10 bases separating them. Germline CDR1 and CDR2: SGHTA and FQGTGA. This CDR3 spans 13 amino acids. The CDR3 region is CASSTGGDQPQHF. For the CDR3, the DNA is TGTGCCAGCAGCACGGGAGGGGATCAGCCCCAGCATTTT.

This clonotype was recorded at least ten times. The V call is TRBV28, the J call TRBJ1-6; a possible D gene is TRBD1 (6 bases). There are 16 residues in the CDR3. Germline CDR1 is MDHEN and CDR2 is SYDVKM. With 9 bases removed from V and 4 bases from J, the gap between germline ends came to 19 bases. The CDR3 spells CASSSRTEVYNSPLHF. The CDR3 bases are TGTGCCAGTTCCTCGCGGACAGAAGTTTATAATTCACCCCTCCACTTT.

The table lists this clonotype with many counts. The chain is built from TRBV28 and TRBJ2-2; TRBD2 matches at 8 bases. CDR1 is MDHEN and CDR2 is SYDVKM in the germline V gene. The CDR3 sequence is 17 residues long. The V segment lost 1 base and the J segment 2 bases; nucleotides outside the gene matches: 6. The CDR3: CASSLSGAGGNTGELFF. Written as DNA, the CDR3 is TGTGCCAGCAGTTTATCGGGGGCGGGAGGCAACACCGGGGAGCTGTTTTTT.

This clonotype was seen at least ten times. The CDR3 reads CAISDPSRRETQYF. The CDR3 nucleotides are TGTGCCATCAGTGATCCTAGCAGGAGGGAGACCCAGTACTTC. The chain is built from TRBV10-3 and TRBJ2-5, with a tentative D call TRBD2 (5 bases). Germline V gene lookup returns CDR1 ENHRY and CDR2 SYGVKD. This CDR3 spans 14 amino acids. Trimming removed 3 bases from V and 5 bases from J, with 13 bases in between.

The chain uses TRBV20-1 and TRBJ2-7, with TRBD2 as a possible D gene (6 bases). The CDR3 contains 12 residues. The germline V gene encodes CDR1 DFQATT and CDR2 SNEGSKA (reference sequence). The V end lost 6 bases, the J end lost 1 base, and 10 bases lay between the germline ends. The CDR3, as DNA: TGCAGTGCAGGCGGGGTTTCCTACGAGCAGTACTTC. Amino acid sequence: CSAGGVSYEQYF.

This clonotype was picked up a small number of times. The V call is TRBV30, the J call TRBJ2-7; D ambiguous. The CDR3 is 15 amino acids. Germline V CDR1 and CDR2: GTSNPN, SVGIG (reference sequence). Trimming removed 4 bases at V and 0 bases at J, with 16 bases between. The CDR3 DNA is TGTGCCTGGACCAAACTTGGCGACACCTCCTACGAGCAGTACTTC. The encoded protein is CAWTKLGDTSYEQYF. Variable domain in full (rest from reference TRBV30 and TRBJ2-7): SQTIHQWPATLVQPVGSPLSLECTVEGTSNPNLYWYRQAAGRGLQLLFYSVGIGQISSEVPQNLSASRPQDRQFILSSKKLLLSDSGFYLCAWTKLGDTSYEQYFGPGTRLTVT.

This clonotype was picked up a small number of times. The chain links TRBV24-1 to TRBJ2-1, with 7 bases aligning to TRBD1. The CDR3 totals 16 residues. V shed 3 bases and J 3 bases; nucleotides not matched to a gene: 7. Germline CDR1 KGHDR, CDR2 SFDVKD. The CDR3 sequence is CATSDRRTGSYNEQFF. Here the CDR3 DNA reads TGTGCCACCAGTGATCGTCGGACAGGTAGCTACAATGAGCAGTTCTTC.

The chain combines TRBV7-9 with TRBJ2-5; D not resolved. V was trimmed by 4 bases and J by 2 bases, leaving 17 bases between them. CDR3 length equals 16 residues. Germline loops: CDR1 SEHNR, CDR2 FQNEAQ (reference sequence). The CDR3 region is CASSSNGRRLQETQYF. As DNA, the CDR3 is TGTGCCAGCAGCTCAAACGGACGTCGACTTCAAGAGACCCAGTACTTC. The whole variable domain, remainder taken from reference TRBV7-9 and TRBJ2-5, is DTGVSQNPRHKITKRGQNVTFRCDPISEHNRLYWYRQTLGQGPEFLTYFQNEAQLEKSRLLSDRFSAERPKGSFSTLEIQRTEQGDSAMYLCASSSNGRRLQETQYFGPGTRLLVL.

The chain uses TRBV11-3 and TRBJ2-3; TRBD2 matches 8 bases. The CDR3 runs to 18 residues. Trimming removed 1 base from V and 0 bases from J; junction bases left unmatched: 9. Germline loops: CDR1 SGHNT, CDR2 YENEEA. This CDR3 reads CASSLGAGAVISTDTQYF. The CDR3, as DNA: TGTGCCAGCAGCTTAGGAGCGGGGGCCGTTATTAGCACAGATACGCAGTATTTT.

This clonotype was observed at least ten times. This chain joins TRBV18 and TRBJ2-7; D remains unclear. The germline gives CDR1 KGHSH, CDR2 LQKENI. V was clipped by 6 bases and J by 0 bases, with 9 bases between them. The CDR3 covers 13 residues. The CDR3 DNA reads as TGTGCCAGCTCGCCGACTGACTCCTACGAGCAGTACTTC. Its protein is CASSPTDSYEQYF.

This clonotype showed up just once. This chain uses TRBV28 with TRBJ2-4; D gene uncertain. Germline CDR1 and CDR2: MDHEN and SYDVKM. V was pared by 3 bases and J by 3 bases, with 9 bases between. The CDR3 is 14 amino acids. CDR3 nucleotides: TGTGCCAGCAGTTTGGGTTTCGTCAAAAACATTCAGTACTTC. This gives the protein CASSLGFVKNIQYF.

Only one count was recorded for this clonotype. The chain employs TRBV5-1 and TRBJ1-6; 7 bases map to TRBD1. This CDR3 comprises 15 residues. Germline V CDR1 and CDR2: SGHRS, YFSETQ. With 0 bases clipped from V and 6 bases from J, the junction kept 3 bases outside the gene matches. CDR3 coding DNA: TGCGCCAGCAGCTTGGCCGGGACAGCTAATTCACCCCTCCACTTT. Translation gives CASSLAGTANSPLHF.

This clonotype was seen only a few times. The genes are TRBV20-1 and TRBJ1-2; D gene uncertain. This CDR3 is 13 amino acids long. Germline CDR1 reads DFQATT; CDR2 reads SNEGSKA (reference sequence). V was cut by 3 bases and J by 7 bases, with 15 bases left in between. The DNA of the CDR3 is TGCAGTGCTAGTGGCAGTTCCTATTTTGGCTACACCTTC. This translates into CSASGSSYFGYTF.

This clonotype was observed at least ten times. The chain is built from TRBV7-2 and TRBJ1-1; 7 bases fit TRBD1. The V gene's germline CDR1 is SGHTA and CDR2 FQGNSA. Trimming at V came to 3 bases and at J to 6 bases, leaving 1 base not matched to a gene. The CDR3 totals 12 residues. The CDR3 nucleotides are TGTGCCAGCAGCTTCGACAGGGCTGAAGCTTTCTTT. This encodes CASSFDRAEAFF.

This clonotype was counted only a few times. This sequence joins TRBV12-3 or TRBV12-4 and TRBJ2-5, with TRBD2 matching over 10 bases. V was clipped by 4 bases and J by 5 bases; unmatched bases: 13. The CDR3 covers 17 residues. CDR3: CASSSFSGGPSEETQYF. The CDR3 DNA is TGTGCCAGCAGTTCCTTTAGCGGGGGGCCCTCGGAGGAGACCCAGTACTTC.

In its sample, this clonotype was seen once. A read error may be the cause here, since a much bigger clone is one base away. The rearrangement links TRBV10-3 to TRBJ1-1; D call uncertain. The ends were cut back, 5 bases at V and 1 base at J, with 5 bases in the middle. This CDR3 contains 12 residues. CDR1 and CDR2 (germline): ENHRY, SYGVKD. CDR3 region: CAISTANTEAFF. DNA of the CDR3: TGTGCCATCAGTACAGCGAACACTGAAGCTTTCTTT.

This clonotype has at least ten counts. The rearrangement uses TRBV11-2 and TRBJ1-6; D uncertain. The CDR3 has 16 amino acids. V dropped 0 bases and J dropped 7 bases, with 13 bases sitting between them. Germline lookup yields CDR1 SGHAT and CDR2 FQNNGV. CDR3 sequence reads: CASSLDRLVLNSPLHF. Here the CDR3 DNA reads TGTGCCAGCAGCTTAGATCGACTTGTACTGAATTCACCCCTCCACTTT.

J is TRBJ2-3 and V is TRBV7-2; D remains unclear. The CDR3 consists of 12 residues. The V gene lost 3 bases and the J gene lost 6 bases, with 7 bases spanning the gap. Germline CDR1 is SGHTA and CDR2 is FQGNSA. CDR3 nucleotides: TGTGCCAGCAGCTTTGCGCCGGATACGCAGTATTTT. This codes for CASSFAPDTQYF.

V gene TRBV7-8 combines with J gene TRBJ1-2; unclear D gene. CDR1 is SGHVS, CDR2 FQNEAQ, per germline. Trimming removed 1 base at V and 4 bases at J, with 7 bases between. This CDR3 region has 13 residues. CDR3 DNA: TGTGCCAGCAGCTTAGAGAAAATCTATGGCTACACCTTC. Translated, it gives CASSLEKIYGYTF.

This clonotype was seen ten or more times. The gene calls are TRBV6-2 or TRBV6-3 and TRBJ2-5; D is uncertain. CDR1 and CDR2 from the germline V gene are MNHEY and SVGEGT. The V end lost 3 bases, the J end lost 3 bases, and 11 bases lay between the germline ends. The CDR3 extends over 14 amino acids. Here the CDR3 DNA reads TGTGCCAGCAGTTATCCCGGCCACAAAGAGACCCAGTACTTC. It codes for CASSYPGHKETQYF.

The rearrangement links TRBV15 to TRBJ1-5, with D perhaps TRBD1 (5 bases). CDR1 LNHNV and CDR2 YYDKDF come from the germline V gene (reference sequence). This CDR3 comprises 14 residues. The V end lost 8 bases, the J end lost 6 bases, and 17 bases lay between the germline ends. CDR3 region: CATGANIPAQPQHF. Here the CDR3 DNA reads TGTGCCACCGGGGCCAATATACCGGCTCAGCCCCAGCATTTT.

J is TRBJ2-7 and V is TRBV5-5, with 10 nucleotides matching TRBD2. V shed 2 bases, J shed 2 bases, and the junction held 13 bases outside the gene matches. The germline gives CDR1 SGHKS, CDR2 YYEKEE (reference sequence). The CDR3 length is 18 residues. The CDR3 sequence is CASSLMSSGSPMAYEQYF. The CDR3 region has the DNA TGTGCCAGCAGCTTAATGTCTAGCGGGAGCCCTATGGCCTACGAGCAGTACTTC. Variable domain in full (rest from reference TRBV5-5 and TRBJ2-7): DAGVTQSPTHLIKTRGQQVTLRCSPISGHKSVSWYQQVLGQGPQFIFQYYEKEERGRGNFPDRFSARQFPNYSSELNVNALLLGDSALYLCASSLMSSGSPMAYEQYFGPGTRLTVT.

This clonotype was seen repeatedly, ten times or more. The rearrangement joins TRBV7-9 to TRBJ2-7, with D unclear. V shed 7 bases and J shed 0 bases, with 16 bases lying between them. Germline V CDR1 and CDR2: SEHNR, FQNEAQ (reference sequence). This CDR3 contains 15 residues. The DNA of the CDR3 is TGTGCCAGCACACCGCCCCTAGACAACTCCTACGAGCAGTACTTC. It yields the protein CASTPPLDNSYEQYF.

This clonotype was recorded at least ten times. CDR3 sequence reads: CASSDFIGEAQRAGELFF. DNA for the CDR3: TGTGCCAGCAGTGATTTTATTGGGGAGGCTCAGCGAGCCGGGGAGCTGTTTTTT. V is TRBV2 and J is TRBJ2-2; perhaps TRBD2 as D (6 bases). Germline loops: CDR1 SNHLY, CDR2 FYNNEI. Trimming pared 3 bases from V and 6 bases from J, leaving 23 bases between. This CDR3 contains 18 residues.

V and J are TRBV5-1 and TRBJ2-2; the D call may be TRBD1 or TRBD2 (5 bases each). From germline, CDR1 is SGHRS and CDR2 YFSETQ. This CDR3 has 14 residues. Trimming cost V 3 bases and J 7 bases, with 13 bases left between them. CDR3 amino acids: CASSSRDVSGELFF. The CDR3, as DNA: TGCGCCAGCAGCTCCCGGGACGTAAGCGGGGAGCTGTTTTTT.

Many counts were recorded for this clonotype. V usage is TRBV7-9 and J usage is TRBJ2-5; no clear D gene. The V end was cut by 5 bases, the J end by 1 base, with 8 bases between. The CDR3 loop spans 13 amino acids. Germline CDR1 is SEHNR and CDR2 is FQNEAQ (reference sequence). CDR3 in amino acids: CASSTTLQETQYF. CDR3 in DNA: TGTGCCAGCAGCACCACCCTCCAAGAGACCCAGTACTTC. The whole variable domain, filled in from reference TRBV7-9 and TRBJ2-5, reads DTGVSQNPRHKITKRGQNVTFRCDPISEHNRLYWYRQTLGQGPEFLTYFQNEAQLEKSRLLSDRFSAERPKGSFSTLEIQRTEQGDSAMYLCASSTTLQETQYFGPGTRLLVL.

This clonotype showed up many times. The chain couples TRBV24-1 to TRBJ1-2; 10 bases are shared with TRBD1. V shed 6 bases and J 8 bases; nucleotides not matched to a gene: 5. Germline loops: CDR1 KGHDR, CDR2 SFDVKD. The CDR3 loop spans 13 amino acids. The CDR3 DNA follows: TGTGCCACCAGTAAAACGACAGGGGGCGGCTACACCTTC. This translates into CATSKTTGGGYTF.

This chain uses TRBV15 with TRBJ2-5; 9 bases fit TRBD2. Per germline, CDR1 LNHNV and CDR2 YYDKDF (reference sequence). V lost 0 bases and J lost 4; bases outside the gene matches: 6. The CDR3 runs to 16 residues. CDR3 in DNA: TGTGCCACCAGCAGAGATAGGTTAGCGGGAGCAGAGACCCAGTACTTC. Amino acid sequence: CATSRDRLAGAETQYF.

This clonotype was counted ten times or more. V usage is TRBV6-1 and J usage is TRBJ1-2, with 9 nucleotides matching TRBD1. Trimming at V came to 7 bases and at J to 8 bases, leaving 5 bases not matched to a gene. The V gene's germline CDR1 is MNHNS and CDR2 SASEGT. The CDR3 is made up of 12 amino acids. The chain's CDR3 is CASITGGEGYTF. CDR3 nucleotide sequence: TGTGCCAGCATTACAGGGGGCGAAGGCTACACCTTC.